Shown below are 9 T cell receptor beta chains from a single sample sequenced in a study of patients and donors after allogeneic stem cell transplantation. In TCRdb, the RT-PCR reads were re-called with MiXCR into one record per CDR3 protein. The sample has approximately 410,000 distinct CDR3 sequences, 15% to 20% seen once. Material for sequencing was blood, either unsorted or a sorted T cell fraction (not recorded which). These receptors were taken from a human donor who was either an allogeneic HSCT recipient or a stem cell or donor lymphocyte infusion donor (not recorded which). It is not recorded whose cells these are; they may come from a transplant donor.

Only a few counts were recorded for this clonotype. The J gene is TRBJ1-2, the V gene TRBV4-1; a possible D gene is TRBD1 (5 bases). Germline values: CDR1 MGHRA, CDR2 YSYEKL. The V end lost 0 bases, the J end lost 8 bases, and 19 bases lay between the germline ends. This CDR3 comprises 16 residues. CDR3: CASSQDPGLRGGGYTF. In DNA form, the CDR3 reads TGCGCCAGCAGCCAAGATCCGGGACTGCGTGGGGGGGGCTACACCTTC.

V gene TRBV20-1 combines with J gene TRBJ2-1; D remains unclear. Germline CDR1 reads DFQATT; CDR2 reads SNEGSKA (reference sequence). The CDR3 sequence is 16 residues long. V was pared by 2 bases and J by 0 bases, with 14 bases between. For the CDR3, the DNA is TGCAGTGCTAGACCACCCCCGGCGAACTCCTACAATGAGCAGTTCTTC. Its protein product is CSARPPPANSYNEQFF.

This clonotype occurred many times. The chain combines TRBV11-2 with TRBJ1-1; tentative D call: TRBD1 (5 bases). CDR1 SGHAT and CDR2 FQNNGV come from the germline V gene. V lost 5 bases to trimming and J lost 7 bases, with 14 bases between them. This CDR3 is 13 amino acids long. Here the CDR3 reads CASSLSLGVEAFF. For the CDR3, the DNA is TGTGCCAGCAGCCTCTCCTTAGGGGTTGAAGCTTTCTTT. The whole variable domain, filled in from reference TRBV11-2 and TRBJ1-1, reads EAGVAQSPRYKIIEKRQSVAFWCNPISGHATLYWYQQILGQGPKLLIQFQNNGVVDDSQLPKDRFSAERLKGVDSTLKIQPAKLEDSAVYLCASSLSLGVEAFFGQGTRLTVV.

In its sample, this clonotype was seen a few times. This chain connects TRBV6-2 or TRBV6-3 to TRBJ1-1; no clear D gene. The length of the CDR3 is 12 residues. V was shortened by 6 bases and J by 0 bases, with 5 bases between the two germline ends. Germline V gene lookup returns CDR1 MNHEY and CDR2 SVGEGT. CDR3 sequence (DNA): TGTGCCAGCAGGAGGATGAACACTGAAGCTTTCTTT. The encoded protein is CASRRMNTEAFF.

This clonotype has a handful of counts. The chain recombines TRBV7-9 with TRBJ1-5; 8 bases line up with TRBD1. The CDR3 has 17 residues. V gave up 1 base and J gave up 3 bases; unmatched junction bases: 8. Germline assignment: CDR1 SEHNR and CDR2 FQNEAQ (reference sequence). CDR3 bases: TGTGCCAGCAGCTTAGTCCGGACAGGGCGGGACAATCAGCCCCAGCATTTT. This encodes CASSLVRTGRDNQPQHF.

V is TRBV7-3 and J is TRBJ1-1, with 7 bases identical to TRBD1. Trimming at V came to 4 bases and at J to 0 bases, leaving 8 bases not matched to a gene. Germline CDR1 reads SGHTA; CDR2 reads FQGTGA. The CDR3 consists of 16 residues. The CDR3 protein is CASSSRGGTMNTEAFF. The DNA for the CDR3 is TGTGCCAGCAGCTCCAGGGGGGGCACTATGAACACTGAAGCTTTCTTT.

The J gene is TRBJ1-3, the V gene TRBV27, with 8 bases fitting TRBD1. The length of the CDR3 is 11 residues. Germline CDR1 and CDR2: MNHEY and SMNVEV (reference sequence). In DNA form, the CDR3 reads TGTGCAGTGACAGGGGAAAACACCATATATTTT. Its protein product is CAVTGENTIYF.

The chain carries TRBV20-1 and TRBJ2-5; 13 bases align to TRBD2. This CDR3 is 14 amino acids long. CDR1 and CDR2 (germline): DFQATT, SNEGSKA (reference sequence). CDR3 coding DNA: TGCAGCCAGACTAGCGGGAGGTTCGGGGAGACCCAGTACTTC. Translation: CSQTSGRFGETQYF.

There are a few counts of this clonotype. The CDR3 sequence is CATSNPGRLGSPLHF. The CDR3 DNA is TGTGCCACCAGCAACCCGGGACGGTTGGGATCACCCCTCCACTTT. This rearrangement joins TRBV15 to TRBJ1-6, with D tentatively TRBD1 (5 bases). Per the germline V gene, CDR1 is LNHNV and CDR2 is YYDKDF (reference sequence). V lost 4 bases, J lost 10 bases, and 17 bases lay in between. CDR3 length equals 15 residues.